The next 27 T cell receptor beta chains were all read from a single sample in a study of T cells after yellow fever vaccination. TCRdb itself ran the 5' RACE reads through MiXCR, one entry per CDR3 protein. This sample carries some 600,000 distinct CDR3 sequences, 10% to 15% of them seen once, and the ten largest clones take 15%. This specimen consisted of PBMCs, obtained on the day of the yellow fever booster vaccination. These receptors came from a man aged 25-40 years who received the YFV17D yellow fever vaccine.

This clonotype came up many times. V usage is TRBV6-1 and J usage is TRBJ1-5, with TRBD1 matching 8 bases. V was clipped by 6 bases and J by 5 bases; unmatched bases: 9. CDR3 length: 15 residues. Per the germline V gene, CDR1 is MNHNS and CDR2 is SASEGT. This CDR3 reads CASRWTGSVDQPQHF. DNA for the CDR3: TGTGCCAGCAGGTGGACAGGGAGTGTGGATCAGCCCCAGCATTTT.

This clonotype was counted only a few times. The chain joins TRBV12-3 or TRBV12-4 to TRBJ2-7; the D is unclear. The ends were cut back, 2 bases at V and 5 bases at J, with 16 bases in the middle. CDR3 length: 15 residues. Here the CDR3 reads CASSLRLNQNHEQYF. The CDR3 DNA reads as TGTGCCAGCAGTTTACGGCTTAATCAGAATCACGAGCAGTACTTC.

This clonotype came up a few times. The V gene is TRBV10-3, the J gene TRBJ2-7; 9 bases align to TRBD2. CDR1 is ENHRY, CDR2 SYGVKD, per germline. J lost 2 bases, V lost 3 bases, and 2 bases had no gene match. This CDR3 region has 14 residues. CDR3 sequence reads: CAISELAGTYEQYF. CDR3 coding DNA: TGTGCCATCAGTGAACTAGCGGGCACCTACGAGCAGTACTTC.

The table lists this clonotype with a few counts. This sequence joins TRBV9 and TRBJ2-2, with 8 nucleotides matching TRBD2. J gave up 4 bases and V 4 bases, and 12 bases lay outside the gene matches. CDR1 and CDR2 (germline): SGDLS, YYNGEE. This CDR3 has 17 residues. The CDR3 DNA is TGTGCCAGCAGCAGCCCTTCGGGAGGGTTGGTCACCGGGGAGCTGTTTTTT. Translation: CASSSPSGGLVTGELFF.

In its sample, this clonotype was seen a few times. The chain links TRBV7-2 to TRBJ2-1, with D tentatively TRBD1 or TRBD2 (6 bases each). The CDR3 is made up of 17 amino acids. The V end was cut by 0 bases, the J end by 3 bases, with 15 bases between. Germline V gene data show CDR1 as SGHTA and CDR2 as FQGNSA. The CDR3 nucleotides are TGTGCCAGCAGCTTAGCCGTCTCCCGGGGGCTCTACAATGAGCAGTTCTTC. Protein: CASSLAVSRGLYNEQFF.

J is TRBJ2-2 and V is TRBV6-1; 8 positions agree with TRBD2. CDR1 and CDR2 from the germline V gene are MNHNS and SASEGT. V was pared by 6 bases and J by 5 bases, with 8 bases of the junction left unmatched. The CDR3 runs 15 residues. The CDR3 DNA reads as TGTGCCAGCAGACCTCCGGGACTAGTAACCGGGGAGCTGTTTTTT. This gives the protein CASRPPGLVTGELFF.

The genes are TRBV18 and TRBJ2-4; maybe TRBD2 (7 bases). Looked up from germline, CDR1 is KGHSH and CDR2 is LQKENI. This CDR3 spans 13 amino acids. V lost 9 bases to trimming and J lost 8 bases, with 17 bases between them. The CDR3 here is CASSTGSGDIQYF. The CDR3 bases are TGTGCCAGTTCTACAGGGAGCGGGGACATTCAGTACTTC. The complete variable domain, with remaining parts taken from reference TRBV18 and TRBJ2-4, reads NAGVMQNPRHLVRRRGQEARLRCSPMKGHSHVYWYRQLPEEGLKFMVYLQKENIIDESGMPKERFSAEFPKEGPSILRIQQVVRGDSAAYFCASSTGSGDIQYFGAGTRLSVL.

A few counts support this clonotype. The rearrangement uses TRBV11-2 and TRBJ2-7; tentative D call: TRBD2 (5 bases). V lost 1 base and J 2 bases, leaving 12 bases between the germline ends. The CDR3 loop spans 15 amino acids. Germline V gene lookup returns CDR1 SGHAT and CDR2 FQNNGV. CDR3 nucleotide sequence: TGTGCCAGCAGCTTAGCCGGTCCCGGGACCTACGAGCAGTACTTC. The encoded protein is CASSLAGPGTYEQYF.

This chain links TRBV20-1 with TRBJ2-3; no reliable D call. The CDR3 has 13 residues. The V end was cut by 3 bases, the J end by 0 bases, with 7 bases between. Germline values: CDR1 DFQATT, CDR2 SNEGSKA (reference sequence). CDR3 in amino acids: CSASPQSTDTQYF. The CDR3 coding sequence is TGCAGTGCTAGTCCCCAAAGCACAGATACGCAGTATTTT.

The rearrangement joins TRBV9 to TRBJ2-2; the D gene could be TRBD1 or TRBD2 (5 bases each). V was shortened by 3 bases and J by 3 bases, with 12 bases between the two germline ends. This CDR3 has 15 residues. Germline CDR1 is SGDLS and CDR2 is YYNGEE. The CDR3 loop reads CASSGRGVYTGELFF. CDR3 in DNA: TGTGCCAGCAGCGGAAGAGGGGTTTACACCGGGGAGCTGTTTTTT.

The J gene is TRBJ2-6, the V gene TRBV7-2; tentative D call: TRBD2 (5 bases). V dropped 5 bases and J dropped 7 bases, with 15 bases sitting between them. Germline V gene sequence: CDR1 SGHTA, CDR2 FQGNSA. This CDR3 region has 15 residues. The CDR3 here is CASSQRTGYANVLTF. In DNA, the CDR3 is TGTGCCAGCAGCCAGAGGACTGGATACGCCAACGTCCTGACTTTC.

This clonotype was seen only a few times. This sequence joins TRBV5-1 and TRBJ2-7; 10 nucleotides line up with TRBD2. Trimming at V came to 4 bases and at J to 0 bases, leaving 4 bases not matched to a gene. The V gene's germline CDR1 is SGHRS and CDR2 YFSETQ. CDR3 length: 15 residues. CDR3 loop: CASSQGLAVSYEQYF. CDR3 in DNA: TGCGCCAGCAGCCAAGGACTAGCGGTCTCCTACGAGCAGTACTTC.

This clonotype came up a few times. J is TRBJ2-1 and V is TRBV6-2 or TRBV6-3; D remains ambiguous. The CDR3 is 15 residues long. V shed 2 bases and J shed 4 bases, with 12 bases lying between them. In germline, CDR1 is MNHEY, CDR2 SVGEGT. CDR3 DNA: TGTGCCAGCAGTTACGAGTTCGAGCTGTACAATGAGCAGTTCTTC. Amino acid sequence: CASSYEFELYNEQFF.

The chain joins TRBV10-3 to TRBJ2-1; the D is unclear. Trimming cost V 3 bases and J 2 bases, with 8 bases left between them. The CDR3 covers 14 residues. CDR1 ENHRY and CDR2 SYGVKD come from the germline V gene. CDR3 amino acids: CAISDGTAYNEQFF. In nucleotides, the CDR3 is TGTGCCATCAGTGATGGTACAGCCTACAATGAGCAGTTCTTC.

The chain combines TRBV12-3 or TRBV12-4 with TRBJ2-7, with TRBD2 identical over 10 bases. This CDR3 region has 15 residues. The V segment lost 3 bases and the J segment 3 bases; nucleotides outside the gene matches: 5. As DNA, the CDR3 is TGTGCCAGCAGTTTTGCGCTAGCGGGAGACTACGAGCAGTACTTC. Encoded protein: CASSFALAGDYEQYF.

The chain combines TRBV7-3 with TRBJ2-1; D is undetermined. V was pared by 3 bases and J by 8 bases, with 14 bases between. CDR1 and CDR2 from the germline V gene are SGHTA and FQGTGA. The CDR3 extends over 14 amino acids. CDR3 sequence (DNA): TGTGCCAGCAGCTTCGCTGGAAGTTCCGATGAGCAGTTCTTC. It specifies CASSFAGSSDEQFF.

This clonotype occurred a few times. V is TRBV5-1 and J is TRBJ2-1, with 10 positions matching TRBD1. The CDR3 contains 17 residues. Trimming cost V 4 bases and J 4 bases; bases outside gene matches: 11. Germline assignment: CDR1 SGHRS and CDR2 YFSETQ. The CDR3 DNA reads as TGCGCCAGCAGCACCGCCCCTCCGGGACAGGGGTACAATGAGCAGTTCTTC. It codes for CASSTAPPGQGYNEQFF. Looking up the rest from reference TRBV5-1 and TRBJ2-1 gives the full variable domain: KAGVTQTPRYLIKTRGQQVTLSCSPISGHRSVSWYQQTPGQGLQFLFEYFSETQRNKGNFPGRFSGRQFSNSRSEMNVSTLELGDSALYLCASSTAPPGQGYNEQFFGPGTRLTVL.

The J gene is TRBJ2-2, the V gene TRBV19, with TRBD1 as a possible D gene (6 bases). The CDR3 extends over 14 amino acids. Germline V gene lookup returns CDR1 LNHDA and CDR2 SQIVND (reference sequence). The V gene lost 5 bases and the J gene lost 3 bases, with 10 bases spanning the gap. CDR3 nucleotide sequence: TGTGCCAGTAGTCACAGGACAGACACCGGGGAGCTGTTTTTT. Protein product: CASSHRTDTGELFF.

This clonotype was observed a handful of times. The genes are TRBV20-1 and TRBJ2-7, with TRBD1 as a possible D gene (6 bases). The germline CDR1 and CDR2 sequences are DFQATT and SNEGSKA (reference sequence). The CDR3 length is 17 residues. Deletions cut 0 bases from V and 4 bases from J, with 22 bases between. The DNA of the CDR3 is TGCAGTGCTAGAGATTTGAGGGGGACCACTTACACGTACGAGCAGTACTTC. Its protein product is CSARDLRGTTYTYEQYF.

This clonotype was counted only a few times. J is TRBJ2-1 and V is TRBV11-2; 8 nucleotides match TRBD1. The CDR3 totals 11 residues. Germline CDR1 and CDR2: SGHAT and FQNNGV. With V trimmed by 3 bases and J by 15 bases, 4 bases remained unmatched. CDR3 region: CASSFGTGGFF. CDR3 bases: TGTGCCAGCAGCTTCGGGACAGGTGGGTTCTTC.

The genes are TRBV7-2 and TRBJ2-1; tentatively, D is TRBD1 or TRBD2 (5 bases each). The CDR3 loop spans 16 amino acids. Germline V gene data show CDR1 as SGHTA and CDR2 as FQGNSA. With 4 bases removed from V and 3 bases from J, the gap between germline ends came to 16 bases. This CDR3 is CASSSRGRYGYNEQFF. CDR3 nucleotide sequence: TGTGCCAGCAGCTCAAGGGGACGGTACGGCTACAATGAGCAGTTCTTC.

This chain connects TRBV19 to TRBJ2-1, with D possibly being TRBD1 (5 bases). Trimming removed 3 bases at V and 0 bases at J, with 18 bases between. Looked up from germline, CDR1 is LNHDA and CDR2 is SQIVND (reference sequence). CDR3 length: 18 residues. CDR3 nucleotide sequence: TGTGCCAGTAGTATCAGCCCCGATCTAGGGGCCTCCTACAATGAGCAGTTCTTC. Its protein product is CASSISPDLGASYNEQFF.

The CDR3 bases are TGTGCCAGTAGATGGGGTTCAAGCAGGAACACTGAAGCTTTCTTT. This sequence encodes CASRWGSSRNTEAFF. The chain uses TRBV19 and TRBJ1-1, with unresolved D. The CDR3 extends over 15 amino acids. V was trimmed by 6 bases and J by 1 base, leaving 15 bases between them. Germline V lookup: CDR1 LNHDA, CDR2 SQIVND (reference sequence).

This clonotype was seen ten or more times. The V and J genes are TRBV12-3 or TRBV12-4 and TRBJ2-7, with D hard to call. Trimming pared 4 bases from V and 4 bases from J, leaving 8 bases between. This CDR3 has 12 residues. The CDR3 nucleotides read TGTGCCAGCAGTTCGACTGTTTACGAGCAGTACTTC. This codes for CASSSTVYEQYF.

This clonotype came up many times. The CDR3 nucleotides read TGTGCCAGCAGCCTCCGGGGGGCCTACAATGAGCAGTTCTTC. It codes for CASSLRGAYNEQFF. J is TRBJ2-1 and V is TRBV7-2, with 7 bases fitting TRBD2. Per germline, CDR1 SGHTA and CDR2 FQGNSA. CDR3 length: 14 amino acids. J lost 2 bases, V lost 5 bases, and 3 bases had no gene match.

The sample holds many counts of this clonotype. One junction end does not reproduce the germline sequence, and a read error may be involved. The J gene is TRBJ1-6, the V gene TRBV5-1; D not resolved. The CDR3 extends over 12 amino acids. Germline CDR1 reads SGHRS; CDR2 reads YFSETQ. The CDR3 DNA reads TGTGCCAGCAGCCCGGATAATTCACCCCTCCACTTT. This translates into CASSPDNSPLHF.

With regard to this clonotype: This CDR3 is missing its conserved last phenylalanine or tryptophan, likely due to a read error. The chain couples TRBV20-1 to TRBJ2-3; D is ambiguous. Germline CDR1 is DFQATT and CDR2 is SNEGSKA (reference sequence). V was shortened by 1 base and J by 2 bases, with 13 bases between the two germline ends. The CDR3 sequence is 15 residues long. Written as DNA, the CDR3 is TGCAGTGCTAGAGGAGGCAAAACCTACACAGATACGCAGTATTCT. This sequence encodes CSARGGKTYTDTQYS.